A selection of T cell receptor beta chains follows, all from one sample in a study of blood T cell repertoires in COVID-19. Sequenced by immunoSEQ multiplex PCR; TCRdb stores in-frame clones only, minus some. The table has approximately 120,000 clones, 83% seen once; the top ten hold roughly 18%. Sequenced sample: peripheral blood. The receptors derive from an older woman with acute or convalescent COVID-19. The CDR3 runs from the conserved cysteine through the conserved F or W. Where a row states a size, it is once, few, many or the class of an expanded clone; other rows omit it.

cdr3_length	clone_size	v_call	j_call	cdr3_aa
14	-	TRBV28	TRBJ2-7	CASSSGGKNYEQYF
14	many	TRBV13	TRBJ2-5	CASSSRDREETQYF
15	-	TRBV19	TRBJ1-5	CASSIDRGMGQPQHF
15	-	TRBV7-3	TRBJ2-5	CASSLSISGGETQYF
11	few	TRBV9	TRBJ2-2	CASTSYGELFF
14	-	TRBV27	TRBJ1-1	CASSLASPHTEAFF
17	-	TRBV9	TRBJ1-3	CASSVGPHSSSGNTIYF
13	-	TRBV6-6	TRBJ1-4	CASSPQHNEKLFF
14	-	TRBV10-3	TRBJ2-7	CAISRQGKTYEQYF
21	-	TRBV28	TRBJ2-2	CASSLRSLTLVRSPWPGELFF
14	once	TRBV6-1	TRBJ1-1	CASSEDGNRAEAFF
14	-	TRBV2	TRBJ1-5	CASSINRGNQPQHF
15	-	TRBV7-9	TRBJ1-4	CASSLTGQNNEKLFF
14	-	TRBV3-1/TRBV3-2	TRBJ1-2	CASSQSRGFYGYTF
15	-	TRBV6-5	TRBJ1-5	CASSYSTALNQPQHF